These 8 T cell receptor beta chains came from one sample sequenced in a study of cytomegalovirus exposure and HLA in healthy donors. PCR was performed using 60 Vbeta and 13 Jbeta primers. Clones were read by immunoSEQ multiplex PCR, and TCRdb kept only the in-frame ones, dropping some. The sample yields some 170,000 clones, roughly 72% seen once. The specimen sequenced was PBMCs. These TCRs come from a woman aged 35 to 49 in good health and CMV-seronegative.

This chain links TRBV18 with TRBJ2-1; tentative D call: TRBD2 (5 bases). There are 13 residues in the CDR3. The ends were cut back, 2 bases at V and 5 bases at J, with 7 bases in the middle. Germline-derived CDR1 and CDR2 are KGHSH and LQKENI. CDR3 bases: TGTGCCAGCTCACCAGGGCGGGACAATGAGCAGTTCTTC. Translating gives CASSPGRDNEQFF.

CDR3 DNA: TGTGCCAGCAGCTTGGATGCTGGTACTCACAATGAGCAGTTCTTC. This gives the protein CASSLDAGTHNEQFF. The chain links TRBV5-5 to TRBJ2-1; D remains ambiguous. The CDR3 has 15 amino acids. Trimming took off 0 bases at V and 5 bases at J, with 12 bases between the two ends. Looked up from germline, CDR1 is SGHKS and CDR2 is YYEKEE (reference sequence). The full variable domain, in which reference TRBV5-5 and TRBJ2-1 provide the parts outside the CDR3, is DAGVTQSPTHLIKTRGQQVTLRCSPISGHKSVSWYQQVLGQGPQFIFQYYEKEERGRGNFPDRFSARQFPNYSSELNVNALLLGDSALYLCASSLDAGTHNEQFFGPGTRLTVL.

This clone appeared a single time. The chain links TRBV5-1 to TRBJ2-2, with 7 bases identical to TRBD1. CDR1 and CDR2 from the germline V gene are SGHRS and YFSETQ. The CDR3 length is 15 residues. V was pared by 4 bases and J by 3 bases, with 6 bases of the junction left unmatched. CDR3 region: CASSPGQQYTGELFF. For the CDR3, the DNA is TGCGCCAGCAGCCCGGGACAGCAATACACCGGGGAGCTGTTTTTT. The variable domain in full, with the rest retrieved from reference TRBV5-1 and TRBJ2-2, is KAGVTQTPRYLIKTRGQQVTLSCSPISGHRSVSWYQQTPGQGLQFLFEYFSETQRNKGNFPGRFSGRQFSNSRSEMNVSTLELGDSALYLCASSPGQQYTGELFFGEGSRLTVL.

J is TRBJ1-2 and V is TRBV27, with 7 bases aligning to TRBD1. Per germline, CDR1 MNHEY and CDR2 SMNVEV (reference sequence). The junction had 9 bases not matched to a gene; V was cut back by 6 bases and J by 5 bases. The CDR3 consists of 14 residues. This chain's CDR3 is CASSRDREWYGYTF. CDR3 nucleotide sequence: TGTGCCAGCAGCCGCGACAGGGAATGGTATGGCTACACCTTC.

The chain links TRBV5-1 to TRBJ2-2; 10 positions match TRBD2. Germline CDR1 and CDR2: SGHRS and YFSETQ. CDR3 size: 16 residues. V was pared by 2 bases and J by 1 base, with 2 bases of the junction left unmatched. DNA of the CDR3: TGCGCCAGCAGCTTCATAGCGGGAGGGAACACCGGGGAGCTGTTTTTT. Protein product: CASSFIAGGNTGELFF.

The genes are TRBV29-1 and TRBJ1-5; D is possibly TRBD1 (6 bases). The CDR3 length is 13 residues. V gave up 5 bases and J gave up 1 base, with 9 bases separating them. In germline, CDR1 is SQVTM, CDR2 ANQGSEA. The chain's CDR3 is CSVRGGSNQPQHF. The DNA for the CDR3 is TGCAGCGTTAGGGGGGGGAGCAATCAGCCCCAGCATTTT.

The CDR3 region is CAWSRLAGAGGELFF. CDR3 DNA: TGTGCCTGGAGCCGACTAGCGGGAGCAGGCGGGGAGCTGTTTTTT. The V and J genes are TRBV30 and TRBJ2-2, with TRBD2 matching 12 bases. After removal of 3 bases from V and 7 bases from J, the junction contained 6 bases not matched to a gene. CDR1 and CDR2 (germline): GTSNPN, SVGIG (reference sequence). This CDR3 is built from 15 residues. Combining the CDR3 with reference TRBV30 and TRBJ2-2 gives the whole variable domain SQTIHQWPATLVQPVGSPLSLECTVEGTSNPNLYWYRQAAGRGLQLLFYSVGIGQISSEVPQNLSASRPQDRQFILSSKKLLLSDSGFYLCAWSRLAGAGGELFFGEGSRLTVL.

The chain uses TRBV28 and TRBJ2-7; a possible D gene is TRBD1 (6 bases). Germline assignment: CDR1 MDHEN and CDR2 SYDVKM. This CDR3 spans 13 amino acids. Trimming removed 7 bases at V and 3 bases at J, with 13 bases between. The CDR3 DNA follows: TGTGCCAGCACCATCGGACAGAACTACGAGCAGTACTTC. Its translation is CASTIGQNYEQYF.